This TCR beta chain was retrieved from a study of T-cell memory formation after mild COVID-19. Study-wide context: TCR clusters showed largely donor specificity.

Study conclusions and caveats: Clones contracting day 15 to 85 were balanced CD4/CD8; later expanders leaned CD4+.

The germline V gene encodes CDR1 MNHEY and CDR2 SVGEGT. Trimming took off 10 bases at V and 6 bases at J, with 13 bases between the two ends. This CDR3 is 13 amino acids long. From 5'RACE with constant-segment primers came TCR alpha and TCR beta cDNA libraries that carried sample barcodes and UMIs. One entry per CDR3 protein results from TCRdb running MiXCR on the 5' RACE reads. The data hold approximately 300,000 distinct CDR3 sequences, with 15% to 20% observed a single time. Regarding this clonotype: Its antigen remains unknown.

The receptor's source is a young man who had mild COVID-19 (a few samples of this study predate the infection). Cell type and time point are not known. J is TRBJ1-6 and V is TRBV6-2 or TRBV6-3; possibly TRBD1 for D (5 bases). Sequenced sample: PBMCs or a T cell subset sorted from them (not recorded which). This CDR3 reads CATRDPVNSPLHF. The CDR3 nucleotides read TGTGCCACCCGGGACCCGGTTAATTCACCCCTCCACTTT.